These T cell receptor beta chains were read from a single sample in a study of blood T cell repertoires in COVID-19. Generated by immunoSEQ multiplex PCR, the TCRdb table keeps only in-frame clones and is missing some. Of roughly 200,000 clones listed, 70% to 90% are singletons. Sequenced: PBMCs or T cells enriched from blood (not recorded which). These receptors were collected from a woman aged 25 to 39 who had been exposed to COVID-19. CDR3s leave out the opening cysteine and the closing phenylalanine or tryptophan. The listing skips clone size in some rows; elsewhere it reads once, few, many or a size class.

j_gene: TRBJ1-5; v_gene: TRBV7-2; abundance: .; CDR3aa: ASSLALGGHQPQH
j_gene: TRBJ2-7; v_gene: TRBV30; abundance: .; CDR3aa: AWSMRDYEQY
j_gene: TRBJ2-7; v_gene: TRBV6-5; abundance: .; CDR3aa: ASSYSTGEQY
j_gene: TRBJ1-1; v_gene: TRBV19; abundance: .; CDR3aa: ASSIRGTGGNTEAF
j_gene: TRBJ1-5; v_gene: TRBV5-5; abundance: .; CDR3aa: ASSFGTGVNSNQPQH
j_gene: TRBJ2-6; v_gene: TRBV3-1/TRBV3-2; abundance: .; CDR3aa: ASSPRDRAAGANVLT
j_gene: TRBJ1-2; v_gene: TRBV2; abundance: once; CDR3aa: ASSEGLRAGYGYT
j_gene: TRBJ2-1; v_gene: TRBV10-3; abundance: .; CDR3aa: ASGGHHNEQF
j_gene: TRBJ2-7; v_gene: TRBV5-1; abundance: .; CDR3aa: ASSLEGSGGPYEQY
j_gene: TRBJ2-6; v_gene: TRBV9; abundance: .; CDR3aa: ASSLRPLAAGANVLT
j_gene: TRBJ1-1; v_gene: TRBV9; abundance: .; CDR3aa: ASSVGTGGYRNTEAF